A single sample is the source of the 13 T cell receptor beta chains below, sequenced in a study of cytomegalovirus exposure and HLA in healthy donors. Libraries were prepared by immunoSEQ multiplex PCR; TCRdb keeps only in-frame clonotypes and omits some of them. The repertoire consists of under 300,000 clones, with about 90% occurring once and the leading ten covering 1% to 1.5%. What was sequenced was PBMCs. Source of these receptors: a woman aged 25 to 39 in good health and CMV-seropositive.

The chain employs TRBV7-9 and TRBJ2-1; D is undetermined. The V end was cut by 5 bases, the J end by 12 bases, with 14 bases between. The germline V gene has CDR1 SEHNR and CDR2 FQNEAQ (reference sequence). The CDR3 spans 12 residues. CDR3 protein: CASSPRLRGQFF. CDR3 sequence (DNA): TGTGCCAGCAGCCCCCGCCTCCGCGGGCAGTTCTTC.

The gene calls are TRBV16 and TRBJ2-7; 9 positions match TRBD1. Germline V gives CDR1 KGHSY, CDR2 FQNENV. CDR3 length: 15 amino acids. The V segment lost 5 bases and the J segment 3 bases; nucleotides outside the gene matches: 8. This CDR3 reads CASSEPVTGGYEQYF. DNA for the CDR3: TGTGCCAGCAGCGAGCCAGTGACAGGGGGCTACGAGCAGTACTTC.

The gene calls are TRBV2 and TRBJ2-1; 10 nucleotides agree with TRBD2. The germline V gene encodes CDR1 SNHLY and CDR2 FYNNEI. With 8 bases clipped from V and 7 bases from J, the junction kept 17 bases outside the gene matches. This CDR3 is built from 17 residues. CDR3 region: CASPTVKAGGLINEQFF. CDR3 sequence (DNA): TGTGCCAGCCCGACGGTAAAAGCGGGAGGGCTTATAAATGAGCAGTTCTTC.

Comments on this clone: Within the sample, other DNA sequences also encode this same CDR3. J is TRBJ1-5 and V is TRBV5-1, with D possibly being TRBD1 (5 bases). The CDR3 length is 13 residues. The germline V gene has CDR1 SGHRS and CDR2 YFSETQ. Trimming removed 4 bases at V and 6 bases at J, with 11 bases between. CDR3 bases: TGCGCCAGCAGCCTGGAGGGGTCTCAGCCCCAGCATTTT. The encoded protein is CASSLEGSQPQHF.

The chain combines TRBV6-6 with TRBJ2-1, with 12 nucleotides matching TRBD2. Losses at the gene ends were 2 bases for V and 6 bases for J; bases not matched to a gene: 5. From germline, CDR1 is MNHNY and CDR2 SVGAGI (reference sequence). This CDR3 is built from 16 residues. The CDR3 region is CASSYALAGGSNEQFF. CDR3 sequence (DNA): TGTGCCAGCAGTTACGCTCTAGCGGGAGGGTCCAATGAGCAGTTCTTC.

The chain is built from TRBV14 and TRBJ1-4; TRBD1 agrees at 8 bases. The V gene's germline CDR1 is SGHDN and CDR2 FVKESK. V shed 0 bases and J 8 bases; nucleotides not matched to a gene: 11. This CDR3 is 17 amino acids long. The CDR3 protein is CASSQDSETGVGEKLFF. The CDR3 coding sequence is TGTGCCAGCAGCCAAGACTCGGAGACAGGGGTTGGAGAAAAACTGTTTTTT.

CDR3: CASTPLSRVAAYNEQFF. The DNA of the CDR3 is TGTGCCAGCACCCCACTTTCAAGGGTAGCGGCATACAATGAGCAGTTCTTC. This chain links TRBV9 with TRBJ2-1, with D possibly matching TRBD2 (6 bases). The germline gives CDR1 SGDLS, CDR2 YYNGEE. The CDR3 length is 17 residues. V shed 6 bases and J shed 4 bases, with 23 bases lying between them. Complete variable domain (other parts from reference TRBV9 and TRBJ2-1): DSGVTQTPKHLITATGQRVTLRCSPRSGDLSVYWYQQSLDQGLQFLIQYYNGEERAKGNILERFSAQQFPDLHSELNLSSLELGDSALYFCASTPLSRVAAYNEQFFGPGTRLTVL.

V gene TRBV11-2 combines with J gene TRBJ1-1; tentative D call: TRBD1 (5 bases). The germline V gene encodes CDR1 SGHAT and CDR2 FQNNGV. CDR3 size: 15 residues. The germline V and J ends were trimmed by 5 bases and 5 bases, with 18 bases remaining between them. CDR3 coding DNA: TGTGCCAGCAGCCAAACTGGGGGGGTAGTGACTGAAGCTTTCTTT. Amino acids: CASSQTGGVVTEAFF.

This clone was counted only a few times. This chain links TRBV2 with TRBJ1-5; D is unresolved. This CDR3 has 11 amino acids. Germline CDR1 is SNHLY and CDR2 is FYNNEI. Trimming left V 3 bases short and J 6 bases short, with 3 bases between. The chain's CDR3 is CASSESQPQHF. The CDR3, as DNA: TGTGCCAGCAGTGAGAGTCAGCCCCAGCATTTT.

The chain combines TRBV27 with TRBJ1-5; TRBD1 matches 11 bases. The V gene end was trimmed by 5 bases and the J gene end by 3 bases; junction bases not matched to a gene: 9. From germline, CDR1 is MNHEY and CDR2 SMNVEV (reference sequence). CDR3 size: 17 residues. In nucleotides, the CDR3 is TGTGCCAGCAGTCCGTACCTGGGACAGGGGGTCAATCAGCCCCAGCATTTT. Protein product: CASSPYLGQGVNQPQHF.

The chain joins TRBV5-1 to TRBJ1-3; possible D gene TRBD1, 6 bases. CDR3 length: 15 amino acids. The germline V gene encodes CDR1 SGHRS and CDR2 YFSETQ. The ends were cut back, 0 bases at V and 4 bases at J, with 11 bases in the middle. The CDR3, as DNA: TGCGCCAGCAGCTTGGATACAGGGACAGGAAACACCATATATTTT. Translation gives CASSLDTGTGNTIYF.

V usage is TRBV27 and J usage is TRBJ2-7; D gene unclear. The V end was cut by 6 bases, the J end by 2 bases, with 11 bases between. The CDR3 runs 13 residues. CDR1 MNHEY and CDR2 SMNVEV come from the germline V gene (reference sequence). CDR3 protein: CASRKTETYEQYF. In nucleotides, the CDR3 is TGTGCCAGCAGAAAGACGGAGACCTACGAGCAGTACTTC.

The chain couples TRBV4-2 to TRBJ1-3; D uncertain. The CDR3 extends over 14 amino acids. In germline, CDR1 is LGHNA, CDR2 YNFKEQ. V was shortened by 4 bases and J by 1 base, with 8 bases between the two germline ends. The CDR3 nucleotides are TGTGCCAGCAGCCTTGGAGAATCTGGAAACACCATATATTTT. As protein: CASSLGESGNTIYF.